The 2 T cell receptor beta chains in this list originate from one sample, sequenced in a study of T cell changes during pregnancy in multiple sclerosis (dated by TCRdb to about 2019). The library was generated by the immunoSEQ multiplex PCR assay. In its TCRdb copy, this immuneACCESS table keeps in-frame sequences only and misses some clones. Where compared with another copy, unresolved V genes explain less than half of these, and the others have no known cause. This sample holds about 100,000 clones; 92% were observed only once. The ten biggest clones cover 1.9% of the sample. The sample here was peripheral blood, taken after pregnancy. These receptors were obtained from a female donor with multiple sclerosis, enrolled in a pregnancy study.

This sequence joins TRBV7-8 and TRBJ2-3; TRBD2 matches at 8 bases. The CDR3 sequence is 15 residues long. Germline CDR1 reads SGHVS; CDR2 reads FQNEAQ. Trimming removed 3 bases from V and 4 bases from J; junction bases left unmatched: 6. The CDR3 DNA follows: TGTGCCAGCAGCTTTCGCGGGGGGCCCGCAGATACGCAGTATTTT. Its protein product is CASSFRGGPADTQYF.

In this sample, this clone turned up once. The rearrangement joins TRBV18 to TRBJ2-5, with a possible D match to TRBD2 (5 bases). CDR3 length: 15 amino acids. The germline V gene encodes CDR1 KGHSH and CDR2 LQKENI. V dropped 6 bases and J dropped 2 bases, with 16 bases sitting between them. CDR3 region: CASSHDTGIQETQYF. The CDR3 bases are TGTGCCAGCTCCCACGATACGGGGATTCAAGAGACCCAGTACTTC.